The 3 T cell receptor beta chains below were found in one sample sequenced in a study of shared clonotypes between healthy human individuals (TCRdb year 2020). The method behind the library was the immunoSEQ multiplex PCR assay. TCRdb re-hosts the immuneACCESS table, in-frame sequences only. Its copies lack some clones; in the studies checked, an unresolved V gene accounts for under half of them, and the cause for the rest is not known. Here the sample has about 1.5 million clones; 95% to 99% occur a single time. Clones ranked in the top ten supply about 0.4% of the sample. Material for sequencing was naive CD4+ T cells sorted from blood. Taken with the paper, the label for cell subset or site translates to: CD45RA+ positively selected. These receptors came from a man aged 30 to 39 in good health.

The chain uses TRBV7-2 and TRBJ2-1; possible D gene TRBD2, 6 bases. The length of the CDR3 is 14 residues. V was pared by 5 bases and J by 5 bases, with 13 bases between. From germline, CDR1 is SGHTA and CDR2 FQGNSA. CDR3 sequence: CASSRNSGDNEQFF. The CDR3, as DNA: TGTGCCAGCAGCAGAAATAGCGGCGACAATGAGCAGTTCTTC.

This chain uses TRBV5-8 with TRBJ2-2, with D tentatively TRBD1 (6 bases). Trimming cost V 4 bases and J 7 bases, with 20 bases left between them. The germline V gene encodes CDR1 SGHTS and CDR2 YDEGEE. This CDR3 contains 16 residues. This CDR3 reads CASSRQGFLPFGELFF. CDR3 coding DNA: TGTGCCAGCAGCCGGCAGGGGTTCCTACCTTTCGGGGAGCTGTTTTTT. The variable domain in full, completed from reference TRBV5-8 and TRBJ2-2, reads EAGVTQSPTHLIKTRGQQATLRCSPISGHTSVYWYQQALGLGLQFLLWYDEGEERNRGNFPPRFSGRQFPNYSSELNVNALELEDSALYLCASSRQGFLPFGELFFGEGSRLTVL.

The J gene is TRBJ1-1, the V gene TRBV19, with unresolved D. Per the germline V gene, CDR1 is LNHDA and CDR2 is SQIVND (reference sequence). The V end lost 0 bases, the J end lost 7 bases, and 9 bases lay between the germline ends. CDR3 length equals 13 residues. Here the CDR3 reads CASSIDLGYEAFF. CDR3 sequence (DNA): TGTGCCAGTAGTATAGATTTAGGGTATGAAGCTTTCTTT. Full variable domain (rest looked up from reference TRBV19 and TRBJ1-1): DGGITQSPKYLFRKEGQNVTLSCEQNLNHDAMYWYRQDPGQGLRLIYYSQIVNDFQKGDIAEGYSVSREKKESFPLTVTSAQKNPTAFYLCASSIDLGYEAFFGQGTRLTVV.